The next 30 T cell receptor beta chains were all read from a single sample in a study of blood T cells in healthy people across ages. Through a sample-barcoded 5' primer and a J-beta primer mix, a second PCR was run for 7 to 11 cycles. TCRdb analysed the 5' RACE reads with MiXCR anew, one entry per CDR3 protein. This sample has hundreds of thousands of distinct CDR3 sequences, with approximately 49% found just once. Source material: blood. The receptors here all came from a woman aged 55 to 70 in good health.

This clonotype has a count of ten or more. CDR3 protein: CASSRGASGYNEQFF. The CDR3 DNA reads as TGTGCCAGCAGCCGGGGTGCTAGCGGCTACAATGAGCAGTTCTTC. The chain couples TRBV7-3 to TRBJ2-1, with 7 bases that match TRBD2. The J segment lost 3 bases and the V segment lost 5 bases, leaving 7 bases of the junction unmatched. This CDR3 is built from 15 residues. Germline CDR1 and CDR2: SGHTA and FQGTGA.

The table lists this clonotype with a few counts. J is TRBJ2-4 and V is TRBV20-1; D remains ambiguous. The CDR3 runs 15 residues. V was shortened by 2 bases and J by 0 bases, with 11 bases between the two germline ends. Germline V gene data show CDR1 as DFQATT and CDR2 as SNEGSKA (reference sequence). Here the CDR3 DNA reads TGCAGTGCTAGACTGGTACCGATAGCCAAAAACATTCAGTACTTC. Translating gives CSARLVPIAKNIQYF.

The genes are TRBV5-1 and TRBJ1-1; D gene uncertain. The CDR3 is 15 residues long. V was pared by 3 bases and J by 6 bases, with 18 bases between. CDR1 and CDR2 from the germline V gene are SGHRS and YFSETQ. The CDR3 sequence is CASSSDPLIGAEAFF. DNA for the CDR3: TGCGCCAGCAGCTCCGACCCTCTAATCGGCGCTGAAGCTTTCTTT. Combining the CDR3 with reference TRBV5-1 and TRBJ1-1 gives the whole variable domain KAGVTQTPRYLIKTRGQQVTLSCSPISGHRSVSWYQQTPGQGLQFLFEYFSETQRNKGNFPGRFSGRQFSNSRSEMNVSTLELGDSALYLCASSSDPLIGAEAFFGQGTRLTVV.

V usage is TRBV20-1 and J usage is TRBJ1-4; D not certain. Germline values: CDR1 DFQATT, CDR2 SNEGSKA (reference sequence). CDR3 size: 16 residues. Trimming left V 0 bases short and J 0 bases short, with 11 bases between. The CDR3 region is CSARDLGDPTNEKLFF. CDR3 in DNA: TGCAGTGCTAGAGATCTCGGTGATCCAACTAATGAAAAACTGTTTTTT.

The V call is TRBV5-1, the J call TRBJ2-2; D unclear. CDR3 length: 14 amino acids. Germline V lookup: CDR1 SGHRS, CDR2 YFSETQ. The V gene lost 4 bases and the J gene lost 3 bases, with 10 bases spanning the gap. The chain's CDR3 is CASSPLGDTGELFF. CDR3 coding DNA: TGCGCCAGCAGCCCCCTTGGGGACACCGGGGAGCTGTTTTTT.

The chain combines TRBV27 with TRBJ2-1, with D perhaps matching TRBD1 (6 bases). CDR3 length equals 12 residues. V gave up 6 bases and J gave up 8 bases, with 11 bases separating them. CDR1 and CDR2 (germline): MNHEY, SMNVEV (reference sequence). The CDR3 DNA reads TGTGCCAGCAGCCTAGAGGGGGATGAGCAGTTCTTC. Translating it yields CASSLEGDEQFF.

Only a few counts were recorded for this clonotype. This chain uses TRBV9 with TRBJ2-3, with TRBD2 matching over 13 bases. With 3 bases clipped from V and 2 bases from J, the junction kept 3 bases outside the gene matches. Per germline, CDR1 SGDLS and CDR2 YYNGEE. CDR3 length: 16 residues. This chain's CDR3 is CASSEGLAGNTDTQYF. The CDR3 DNA sequence: TGTGCCAGCAGCGAGGGACTAGCGGGAAACACAGATACGCAGTATTTT.

The chain's CDR3 is CASSSPYTEAFF. The DNA for the CDR3 is TGTGCCAGCAGCTCCCCTTACACTGAAGCTTTCTTT. V and J are TRBV7-2 and TRBJ1-1; D gene unclear. Looked up from germline, CDR1 is SGHTA and CDR2 is FQGNSA. This CDR3 comprises 12 residues. Deletions cut 4 bases from V and 3 bases from J, with 6 bases between.

The chain carries TRBV19 and TRBJ2-2, with a weak D call TRBD2 (6 bases). In germline, CDR1 is LNHDA, CDR2 SQIVND (reference sequence). This CDR3 is 14 amino acids long. The V and J ends lost 7 bases and 3 bases respectively, with 12 bases between them. CDR3 DNA sequence: TGTGCCAGTAACCCGGGACTTCACACCGGGGAGCTGTTTTTT. Its protein product is CASNPGLHTGELFF.

The V gene is TRBV5-7, the J gene TRBJ2-7; 10 bases fit TRBD2. TRBV5-7 is known as an ORF, though its function is uncertain. Germline trimming cut 0 bases from V and 4 bases from J; bases unmatched to any gene: 4. CDR3 size: 15 residues. CDR3 loop: CASSLERTSGYEQYF. The CDR3 nucleotides read TGTGCCAGCAGCTTGGAAAGGACTAGCGGATACGAGCAGTACTTC.

The chain has TRBV20-1 and TRBJ2-5; 16 positions match TRBD2. V lost 2 bases and J lost 5; bases outside the gene matches: 14. CDR3 length equals 19 residues. Germline V CDR1 and CDR2: DFQATT, SNEGSKA (reference sequence). The CDR3 DNA is TGCAGTGCTAGACTCACGCCCGGGACTAGCGGGGGGGCCTCTGAGACCCAGTACTTC. This gives the protein CSARLTPGTSGGASETQYF.

This chain connects TRBV5-1 to TRBJ1-1, with 8 bases aligning to TRBD1. The length of the CDR3 is 14 residues. The ends lost 1 base at V and 4 bases at J; junction bases unmatched: 3. CDR1 is SGHRS, CDR2 YFSETQ, per germline. The CDR3 region has the DNA TGCGCCAGCAGCTTGCTCGGACAGGGCACTGAAGCTTTCTTT. It yields the protein CASSLLGQGTEAFF.

The gene calls are TRBV24-1 and TRBJ2-7, with no clear D. CDR1 and CDR2 from the germline V gene are KGHDR and SFDVKD. With 2 bases removed from V and 7 bases from J, the gap between germline ends came to 11 bases. The length of the CDR3 is 13 residues. The CDR3 reads CATSDSRGFEQYF. The CDR3 DNA sequence: TGTGCCACCAGTGATTCGAGAGGTTTTGAGCAGTACTTC.

To note about this clonotype: A much larger clonotype is one base distant, so this may be a read error. CDR3 sequence (DNA): TGCAGTGCTAGAGCCTCAGAGGTGTACAATGAGCAGTTCTTC. Translated: CSARASEVYNEQFF. The chain couples TRBV20-1 to TRBJ2-1; no clear D. From germline, CDR1 is DFQATT and CDR2 SNEGSKA (reference sequence). The CDR3 covers 14 residues. V lost 1 base to trimming and J lost 4 bases, with 11 bases between them.

CDR3 residues: CAIRPERESSYEQYF. CDR3 nucleotide sequence: TGTGCCATCAGGCCGGAGCGGGAGAGCTCCTACGAGCAGTACTTC. The V and J genes are TRBV10-3 and TRBJ2-7; 8 nucleotides match TRBD2. With V trimmed by 6 bases and J by 0 bases, 7 bases remained unmatched. CDR1 and CDR2 (germline): ENHRY, SYGVKD. This CDR3 is 15 amino acids long.

Concerning this clonotype itself: Because the CDR3's place on the DNA is in doubt, the DNA is left out and the CDR3 is given as listed by TCRdb. The V gene is TRBV20-1, the J gene TRBJ1-2. CDR1 is DFQATT and CDR2 is SNEGSKA in the germline V gene (reference sequence). Termini included, the CDR3 measures 11 amino acids. The CDR3 reads CSAPSTYGCTF.

Worth noting for this clonotype: A read error is possible here, since a much larger clone lies one base away. For the CDR3, the DNA is TGTGTCACCAGTGTGGGACAGGGTCTTTACAATGAGCAGTTCTTC. Translated, it gives CVTSVGQGLYNEQFF. V and J are TRBV24-1 and TRBJ2-1; 9 nucleotides agree with TRBD1. Germline-derived CDR1 and CDR2 are KGHDR and SFDVKD. This CDR3 spans 15 amino acids.

The chain carries TRBV20-1 and TRBJ1-5; D perhaps matches TRBD1 (6 bases). The CDR3 is 16 amino acids. Germline V gene lookup returns CDR1 DFQATT and CDR2 SNEGSKA (reference sequence). V dropped 5 bases and J dropped 4 bases, with 21 bases sitting between them. The CDR3 DNA reads as TGCAGTGCTTTAGGGGGAGGGGCCATCCTTAATCAGCCCCAGCATTTT. Protein product: CSALGGGAILNQPQHF.

This clonotype came up a few times. Germline is not matched at one junction end, which may reflect a read error. This chain uses TRBV18 with TRBJ1-2; D gene unclear. Germline V lookup: CDR1 KGHSH, CDR2 LQKENI. The length of the CDR3 is 16 residues. The CDR3 protein is CASSPPKTPGPYGYTF. The CDR3 nucleotides are TGTGCCAGCTCACCACCGAAGACCCCCGGACCCTATGGCTACACCTTT. Based on the CDR3 plus reference TRBV18 and TRBJ1-2, the full variable domain is NAGVMQNPRHLVRRRGQEARLRCSPMKGHSHVYWYRQLPEEGLKFMVYLQKENIIDESGMPKERFSAEFPKEGPSILRIQQVVRGDSAAYFCASSPPKTPGPYGYTFGSGTRLTVV.

This clonotype was counted only a few times. V is TRBV28 and J is TRBJ2-4, with D perhaps matching TRBD2 (5 bases). The CDR3 runs to 11 residues. Germline CDR1 is MDHEN and CDR2 is SYDVKM. Between the trimmed V and J ends, which lost 8 bases and 5 bases, there was a span of 7 bases. CDR3 nucleotide sequence: TGTGCCAGCTGGGGAGAAAACATTCAGTACTTC. Protein sequence: CASWGENIQYF.

This sequence joins TRBV28 and TRBJ1-4, with 7 bases lining up with TRBD1. V gave up 1 base and J gave up 3 bases; unmatched junction bases: 2. The CDR3 totals 15 residues. Germline assignment: CDR1 MDHEN and CDR2 SYDVKM. The CDR3 protein is CASSLYQGANEKLFF. The CDR3 DNA follows: TGTGCCAGCAGTTTATATCAGGGGGCTAATGAAAAACTGTTTTTT. Variable domain in full (rest from reference TRBV28 and TRBJ1-4): DVKVTQSSRYLVKRTGEKVFLECVQDMDHENMFWYRQDPGLGLRLIYFSYDVKMKEKGDIPEGYSVSREKKERFSLILESASTNQTSMYLCASSLYQGANEKLFFGSGTQLSVL.

This clonotype was detected only a few times. V gene TRBV7-6 combines with J gene TRBJ1-1, with D perhaps matching TRBD1 (5 bases). The CDR3 runs to 16 residues. With 6 bases removed from V and 1 base from J, the gap between germline ends came to 18 bases. The germline V gene encodes CDR1 SGHVS and CDR2 FNYEAQ. In nucleotides, the CDR3 is TGTGCCAGCAGTCGGGGACCCCTAAGGAAGAACACTGAAGCTTTCTTT. It yields the protein CASSRGPLRKNTEAFF.

A single count supports this clonotype. This chain joins TRBV20-1 and TRBJ1-2; 7 nucleotides match TRBD1. With 5 bases clipped from V and 4 bases from J, the junction kept 13 bases outside the gene matches. The CDR3 sequence is 15 residues long. Germline lookup yields CDR1 DFQATT and CDR2 SNEGSKA (reference sequence). This CDR3 reads CSADHRGGIGYGYTF. Written as DNA, the CDR3 is TGCAGTGCTGACCACAGGGGTGGAATCGGCTATGGCTACACCTTC.

This sequence joins TRBV12-3 or TRBV12-4 and TRBJ2-7; D unclear. Trimming pared 4 bases from V and 5 bases from J, leaving 6 bases between. This CDR3 is built from 11 residues. This CDR3 reads CASSWAHEQYF. As DNA, the CDR3 is TGTGCCAGCAGTTGGGCCCACGAGCAGTACTTC.

The chain has TRBV6-2 or TRBV6-3 and TRBJ1-1; D gene unclear. With 6 bases removed from V and 3 bases from J, the gap between germline ends came to 8 bases. The CDR3 contains 12 residues. Looked up from germline, CDR1 is MNHEY and CDR2 is SVGEGT. DNA of the CDR3: TGTGCCAGCAGCACAATGGACACTGAAGCTTTCTTT. Its protein product is CASSTMDTEAFF.

In regard to this clonotype: A much larger clonotype is one base distant, so this may be a read error. CDR3 amino acids: CATSGSSQETQYF. The CDR3 region has the DNA TGTGCCACCAGTGGTAGTAGCCAAGAGACCCAGTACTTC. The gene calls are TRBV24-1 and TRBJ2-5, with unresolved D. Trimming left V 5 bases short and J 1 base short, with 7 bases between. This CDR3 comprises 13 residues. Per germline, CDR1 KGHDR and CDR2 SFDVKD.

The rearrangement uses TRBV29-1 and TRBJ1-2; 7 nucleotides agree with TRBD1. Trimming at V came to 7 bases and at J to 2 bases, leaving 7 bases not matched to a gene. This CDR3 comprises 13 residues. Per the germline V gene, CDR1 is SQVTM and CDR2 is ANQGSEA. The CDR3 here is CSGRQGGNYGYTF. For the CDR3, the DNA is TGCAGCGGAAGACAGGGAGGGAACTATGGCTACACCTTC.

The chain couples TRBV21-1 to TRBJ1-1; whether TRBD1, the table's D call, matches the DNA was not checked. TRBV21-1 is a known pseudogene. The CDR3 extends over 13 amino acids. The CDR3 sequence: CASSETTGEEAFF. The CDR3 DNA reads as TGTGCCAGCAGCGAAACCACAGGGGAAGAAGCTTTCTTT.

A few counts support this clonotype. The chain couples TRBV18 to TRBJ1-1; no clear D gene. There are 12 residues in the CDR3. Per the germline V gene, CDR1 is KGHSH and CDR2 is LQKENI. V was shortened by 9 bases and J by 3 bases, with 11 bases between the two germline ends. This chain's CDR3 is CASSPGDTEAFF. The CDR3, as DNA: TGTGCCAGTTCCCCAGGAGACACTGAAGCTTTCTTT. The complete variable domain, with remaining parts taken from reference TRBV18 and TRBJ1-1, reads NAGVMQNPRHLVRRRGQEARLRCSPMKGHSHVYWYRQLPEEGLKFMVYLQKENIIDESGMPKERFSAEFPKEGPSILRIQQVVRGDSAAYFCASSPGDTEAFFGQGTRLTVV.

The chain is built from TRBV14 and TRBJ2-7; D is unclear. V was trimmed by 3 bases and J by 7 bases, leaving 10 bases between them. CDR1 SGHDN and CDR2 FVKESK come from the germline V gene. The CDR3 is 12 residues long. CDR3 in amino acids: CASSHNYNEQYF. The CDR3 DNA reads TGTGCCAGCAGCCATAACTACAATGAGCAGTACTTC.